This TCR beta chain emerged from a study of human T cells and chemical hapten exposure. The study, taken as a whole, reports: Patch test scores rose with PT1 expanded TCR counts, a positive correlation. Among expanded TCRs, significantly more large CDR3 similarity clusters formed than among controls.

TCRdb reprocessed the RACE reads with MiXCR, giving one entry per CDR3 protein. The sample consists of tens of thousands of distinct CDR3 sequences, under 12% of them appearing once. Time point denoted: pre-sensitization, week 0. Treatment specified: therapeutic diphenylcyclopropenone sensitization with weekly scalp DPC. As concerns this clonotype: Antigen specificity is unknown.

CDR3 length: 11 amino acids. With 4 bases removed from V and 7 bases from J, the gap between germline ends came to 10 bases. Germline V gives CDR1 SQVTM, CDR2 ANQGSEA. The V and J genes are TRBV29-1 and TRBJ1-2; D not resolved. The clonotype was recovered from a man aged 25 to 40 with alopecia areata. Some clones in this sample may be carry-over from other donors' samples. This sample comprised whole blood, obtained in connection with sensitization to the hapten diphenylcyclopropenone (DPC). CDR3 residues: CSVVGFVGYTF. The DNA for the CDR3 is TGCAGCGTTGTGGGGTTTGTTGGCTACACCTTC.